These 14 T cell receptor beta chains were all obtained from the same sample, sequenced in a study of T cell responses to AZD1222 COVID-19 vaccine. The method was immunoSEQ multiplex PCR; TCRdb's version includes in-frame clones alone and lacks a portion of them. The sample has about 120,000 clones; roughly 89% are singletons. Here the sequenced sample was peripheral blood, taken on day 0 of AZD1222 vaccination. All receptors come from an adult in good health.

The chain recombines TRBV6-6 with TRBJ2-2; unclear D gene. The ends were cut back, 7 bases at V and 2 bases at J, with 14 bases in the middle. Per germline, CDR1 MNHNY and CDR2 SVGAGI (reference sequence). The CDR3 spans 15 residues. In DNA form, the CDR3 reads TGTGCCAGCACAAGGGCTCAGATCAACACCGGGGAGCTGTTTTTT. This translates into CASTRAQINTGELFF.

The chain has TRBV5-1 and TRBJ1-2; D might be TRBD1 (5 bases). The germline CDR1 and CDR2 sequences are SGHRS and YFSETQ. The CDR3 is made up of 14 amino acids. V was cut by 3 bases and J by 2 bases, with 11 bases left in between. CDR3 in DNA: TGCGCCAGCAGCTGGACGGACACCAACTATGGCTACACCTTC. Translated: CASSWTDTNYGYTF.

The rearrangement links TRBV6-1 to TRBJ2-2; D is unresolved. V was shortened by 3 bases and J by 3 bases, with 8 bases between the two germline ends. This CDR3 is 14 amino acids long. Germline V lookup: CDR1 MNHNS, CDR2 SASEGT. The CDR3 bases are TGTGCCAGCAGTGATCAGCACCACACCGGGGAGCTGTTTTTT. Protein product: CASSDQHHTGELFF.

The chain has TRBV1 and TRBJ2-2; TRBD2 reflects the table's D call only, with no check against the DNA. TRBV1 is an annotated pseudogene. This CDR3 is 16 amino acids long. CDR3 protein: CTSSQGPREETGELFF. CDR3 in DNA: TGCACCAGCAGCCAAGGACCCCGGGAGGAAACCGGGGAGCTGTTTTTT.

The CDR3 here is CASSFGQSYEQYF. In DNA form, the CDR3 reads TGTGCCAGCAGTTTCGGACAATCCTACGAGCAGTACTTC. This rearrangement joins TRBV6-1 to TRBJ2-7; weak D call: TRBD1 (5 bases). Germline V gene lookup returns CDR1 MNHNS and CDR2 SASEGT. Trimming took 5 bases from V and 1 from J, leaving 9 bases between them. The CDR3 contains 13 residues.

A single count supports this clone. The CDR3 DNA reads as TGCGCCAGCAGCCCCCACCGGGACCGAAGCACCGGGGAGCTGTTTTTT. Its protein is CASSPHRDRSTGELFF. The chain uses TRBV5-1 and TRBJ2-2; D may be TRBD1 or TRBD2 (5 bases each). Germline CDR1 reads SGHRS; CDR2 reads YFSETQ. The ends were cut back, 4 bases at V and 4 bases at J, with 17 bases in the middle. This CDR3 spans 16 amino acids.

The rearrangement uses TRBV12-3 or TRBV12-4 and TRBJ1-6, with TRBD1 as a possible D gene (6 bases). The CDR3 consists of 13 residues. The V gene lost 5 bases and the J gene lost 10 bases, with 12 bases spanning the gap. The CDR3, as DNA: TGTGCCAGCAGTCGGACAGAGAAATCACCCCTCCACTTT. As protein: CASSRTEKSPLHF.

This clone was seen a few times. This chain links TRBV5-6 with TRBJ2-7; D is perhaps TRBD2 (6 bases). CDR3 length equals 14 residues. Germline CDR1 reads SGHDT; CDR2 reads YYEEEE. V shed 0 bases and J shed 4 bases, with 11 bases lying between them. CDR3 residues: CASSLGLGRYEQYF. CDR3 in DNA: TGTGCCAGCAGCTTGGGTCTAGGGAGGTACGAGCAGTACTTC.

The gene calls are TRBV10-3 and TRBJ2-7; 7 nucleotides align to TRBD1. Germline trimming cut 7 bases from V and 6 bases from J; bases unmatched to any gene: 6. Per germline, CDR1 ENHRY and CDR2 SYGVKD. The CDR3 extends over 12 amino acids. This chain's CDR3 is CAITTGVGEQYF. For the CDR3, the DNA is TGTGCCATCACCACAGGGGTCGGCGAGCAGTACTTC.

The J gene is TRBJ2-3, the V gene TRBV18, with D unresolved. The germline CDR1 and CDR2 sequences are KGHSH and LQKENI. Trimming cost V 0 bases and J 4 bases, with 5 bases left between them. There are 13 residues in the CDR3. DNA for the CDR3: TGTGCCAGCTCACCACCGGGGTCAGATACGCAGTATTTT. Protein: CASSPPGSDTQYF. Full variable domain (rest looked up from reference TRBV18 and TRBJ2-3): NAGVMQNPRHLVRRRGQEARLRCSPMKGHSHVYWYRQLPEEGLKFMVYLQKENIIDESGMPKERFSAEFPKEGPSILRIQQVVRGDSAAYFCASSPPGSDTQYFGPGTRLTVL.

The chain uses TRBV11-1 and TRBJ2-7; 7 bases agree with TRBD1. V was pared by 4 bases and J by 5 bases, with 11 bases of the junction left unmatched. The CDR3 contains 15 residues. CDR1 SGHAT and CDR2 FQDESV come from the germline V gene (reference sequence). The CDR3 is CASSSGDGQVNEQYF. The CDR3, as DNA: TGTGCCAGCAGCTCCGGAGATGGACAGGTCAACGAGCAGTACTTC. Supplemented by reference TRBV11-1 and TRBJ2-7, the full variable domain reads EAEVAQSPRYKITEKSQAVAFWCDPISGHATLYWYRQILGQGPELLVQFQDESVVDDSQLPKDRFSAERLKGVDSTLKIQPAELGDSAMYLCASSSGDGQVNEQYFGPGTRLTVT.

The rearrangement joins TRBV7-8 to TRBJ1-5; D is possibly TRBD1 (6 bases). The CDR3 spans 14 residues. V lost 2 bases and J lost 7, with 12 bases in between. Germline CDR1 is SGHVS and CDR2 is FQNEAQ. Written as DNA, the CDR3 is TGTGCCAGCAGCTTAATGGGGGCAGGGCAGCCCCAGCATTTT. Its protein product is CASSLMGAGQPQHF.

This sequence joins TRBV9 and TRBJ1-2; TRBD1 is a possible D gene (5 bases). Germline-derived CDR1 and CDR2 are SGDLS and YYNGEE. The CDR3 is made up of 13 amino acids. Trimming cost V 3 bases and J 5 bases, with 11 bases left between them. CDR3 loop: CASSAIEGYGYTF. CDR3 in DNA: TGTGCCAGCAGCGCCATTGAGGGGTATGGCTACACCTTC.

The CDR3: CASSQDASDTQYF. As DNA, the CDR3 is TGTGCCAGCAGCCAAGACGCCTCAGATACGCAGTATTTT. This chain joins TRBV3-1 (or the pseudogene TRBV3-2) and TRBJ2-3; the D is unclear. V lost 0 bases, J lost 4 bases, and 5 bases lay in between. CDR3 length: 13 residues. Germline V lookup: CDR1 LGHDT, CDR2 YNNKEL (reference sequence).